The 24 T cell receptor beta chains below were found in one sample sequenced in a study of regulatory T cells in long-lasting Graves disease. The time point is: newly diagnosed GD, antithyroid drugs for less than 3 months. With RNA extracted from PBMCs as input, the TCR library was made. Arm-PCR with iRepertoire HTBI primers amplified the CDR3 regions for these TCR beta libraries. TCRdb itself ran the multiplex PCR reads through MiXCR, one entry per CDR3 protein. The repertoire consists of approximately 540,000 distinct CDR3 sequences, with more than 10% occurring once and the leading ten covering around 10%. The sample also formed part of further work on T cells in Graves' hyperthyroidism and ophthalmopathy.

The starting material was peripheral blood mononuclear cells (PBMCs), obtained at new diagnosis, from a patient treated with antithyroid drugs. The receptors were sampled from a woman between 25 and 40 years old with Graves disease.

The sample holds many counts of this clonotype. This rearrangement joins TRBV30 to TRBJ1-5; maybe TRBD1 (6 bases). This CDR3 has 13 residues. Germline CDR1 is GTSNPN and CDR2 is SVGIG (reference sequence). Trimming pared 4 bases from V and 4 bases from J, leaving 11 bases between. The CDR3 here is CAWTRGSNQPQHF. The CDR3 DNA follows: TGTGCCTGGACTAGGGGGTCTAATCAGCCCCAGCATTTT.

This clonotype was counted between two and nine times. This CDR3 is CASSYGIEAFF. The CDR3 region has the DNA TGTGCCAGCAGTTACGGAATAGAAGCTTTCTTT. V gene TRBV6-2 or TRBV6-3 combines with J gene TRBJ1-1; D is ambiguous. CDR3 size: 11 residues. The germline V and J ends were trimmed by 2 bases and 8 bases, with 6 bases remaining between them. Germline V gene data show CDR1 as MNHEY and CDR2 as SVGEGT.

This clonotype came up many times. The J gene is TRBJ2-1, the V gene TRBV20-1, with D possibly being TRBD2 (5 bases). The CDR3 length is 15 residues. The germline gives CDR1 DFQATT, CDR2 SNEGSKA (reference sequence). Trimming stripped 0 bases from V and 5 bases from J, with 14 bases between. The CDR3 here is CSARDYWRGNNEQFF. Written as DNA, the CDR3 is TGCAGTGCTAGAGATTATTGGCGAGGGAACAATGAGCAGTTCTTC.

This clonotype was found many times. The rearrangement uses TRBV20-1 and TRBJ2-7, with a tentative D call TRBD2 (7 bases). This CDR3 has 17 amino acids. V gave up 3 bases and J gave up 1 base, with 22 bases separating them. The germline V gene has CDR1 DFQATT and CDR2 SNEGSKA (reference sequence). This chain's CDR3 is CSASTPWGRERSYEQYF. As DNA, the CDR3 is TGCAGTGCTAGCACCCCCTGGGGGCGGGAGAGGTCCTACGAGCAGTACTTC.

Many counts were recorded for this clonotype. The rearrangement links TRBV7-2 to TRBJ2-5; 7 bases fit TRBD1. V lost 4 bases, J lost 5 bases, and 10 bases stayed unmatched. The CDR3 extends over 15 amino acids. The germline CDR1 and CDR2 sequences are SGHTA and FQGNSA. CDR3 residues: CASSSRVPRGETQYF. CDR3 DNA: TGTGCCAGCAGCTCAAGGGTCCCCAGGGGGGAGACCCAGTACTTC. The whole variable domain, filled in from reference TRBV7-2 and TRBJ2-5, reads GAGVSQSPSNKVTEKGKDVELRCDPISGHTALYWYRQSLGQGLEFLIYFQGNSAPDKSGLPSDRFSAERTGGSVSTLTIQRTQQEDSAVYLCASSSRVPRGETQYFGPGTRLLVL.

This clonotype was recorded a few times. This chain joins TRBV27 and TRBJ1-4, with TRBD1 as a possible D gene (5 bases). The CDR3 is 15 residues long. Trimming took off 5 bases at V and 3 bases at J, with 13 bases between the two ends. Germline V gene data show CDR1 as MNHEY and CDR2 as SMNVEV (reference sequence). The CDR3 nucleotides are TGTGCCAGCAGTCCCGGGACCGTTCCTAATGAAAAACTGTTTTTT. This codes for CASSPGTVPNEKLFF.

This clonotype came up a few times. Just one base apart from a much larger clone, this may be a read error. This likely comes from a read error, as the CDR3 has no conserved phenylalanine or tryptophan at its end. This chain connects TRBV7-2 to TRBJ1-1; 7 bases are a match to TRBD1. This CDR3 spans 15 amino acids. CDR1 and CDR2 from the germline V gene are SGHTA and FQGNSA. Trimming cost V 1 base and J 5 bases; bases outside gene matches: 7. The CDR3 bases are TGTGCCAGCAGCTTAGTCAAGGGGGCGAGGACTGAAGCTTTCCTT. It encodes CASSLVKGARTEAFL.

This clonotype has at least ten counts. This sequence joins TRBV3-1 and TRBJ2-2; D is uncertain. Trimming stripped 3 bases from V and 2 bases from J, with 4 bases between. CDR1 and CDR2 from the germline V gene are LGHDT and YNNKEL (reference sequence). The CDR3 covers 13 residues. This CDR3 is CASSHLNTGELFF. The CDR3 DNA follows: TGTGCCAGCAGCCACTTAAACACCGGGGAGCTGTTTTTT.

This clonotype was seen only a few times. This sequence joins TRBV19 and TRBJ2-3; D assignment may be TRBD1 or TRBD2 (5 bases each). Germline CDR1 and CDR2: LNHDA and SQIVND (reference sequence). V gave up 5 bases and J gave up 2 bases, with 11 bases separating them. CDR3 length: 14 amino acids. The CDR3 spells CASSGGGHTDTQYF. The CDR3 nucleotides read TGTGCCAGTAGTGGGGGTGGCCACACAGATACGCAGTATTTT.

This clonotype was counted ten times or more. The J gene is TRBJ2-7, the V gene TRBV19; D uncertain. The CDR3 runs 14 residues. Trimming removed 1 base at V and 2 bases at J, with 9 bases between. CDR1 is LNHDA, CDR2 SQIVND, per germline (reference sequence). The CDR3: CASSIGASAYEQYF. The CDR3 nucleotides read TGTGCCAGTAGTATAGGAGCCAGCGCCTACGAGCAGTACTTC.

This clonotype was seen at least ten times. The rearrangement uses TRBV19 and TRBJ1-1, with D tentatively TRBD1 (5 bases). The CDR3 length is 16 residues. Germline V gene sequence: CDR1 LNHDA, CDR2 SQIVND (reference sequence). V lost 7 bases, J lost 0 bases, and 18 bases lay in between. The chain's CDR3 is CASTSPPGLMNTEAFF. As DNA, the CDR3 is TGTGCCAGTACCAGCCCACCGGGACTGATGAACACTGAAGCTTTCTTT. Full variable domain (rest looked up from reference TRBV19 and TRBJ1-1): DGGITQSPKYLFRKEGQNVTLSCEQNLNHDAMYWYRQDPGQGLRLIYYSQIVNDFQKGDIAEGYSVSREKKESFPLTVTSAQKNPTAFYLCASTSPPGLMNTEAFFGQGTRLTVV.

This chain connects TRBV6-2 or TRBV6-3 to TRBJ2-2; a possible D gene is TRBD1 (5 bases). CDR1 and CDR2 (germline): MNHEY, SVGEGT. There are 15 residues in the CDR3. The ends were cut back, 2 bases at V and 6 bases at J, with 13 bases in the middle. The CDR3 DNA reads TGTGCCAGCAGTTACGGTCCTCCAGGGTCCGGGGAGCTGTTTTTT. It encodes CASSYGPPGSGELFF.

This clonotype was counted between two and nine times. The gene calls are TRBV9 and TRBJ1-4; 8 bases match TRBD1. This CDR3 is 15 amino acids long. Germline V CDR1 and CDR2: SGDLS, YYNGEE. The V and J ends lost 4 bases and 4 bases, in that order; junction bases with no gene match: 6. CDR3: CASSPQGADNEKLFF. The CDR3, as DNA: TGTGCCAGCAGCCCTCAGGGGGCCGATAATGAAAAACTGTTTTTT.

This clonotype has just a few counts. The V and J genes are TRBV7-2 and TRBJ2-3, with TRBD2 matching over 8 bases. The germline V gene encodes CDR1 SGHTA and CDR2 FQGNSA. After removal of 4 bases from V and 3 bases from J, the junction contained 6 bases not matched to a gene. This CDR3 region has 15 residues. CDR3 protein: CASSSGTSATDTQYF. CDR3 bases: TGTGCCAGCAGCTCCGGGACTAGTGCTACAGATACGCAGTATTTT.

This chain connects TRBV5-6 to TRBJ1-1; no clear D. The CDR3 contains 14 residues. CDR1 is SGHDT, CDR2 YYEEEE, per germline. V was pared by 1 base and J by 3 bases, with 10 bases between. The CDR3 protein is CASSLLGLDTEAFF. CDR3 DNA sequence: TGTGCCAGCAGCTTGCTGGGCCTTGACACTGAAGCTTTCTTT.

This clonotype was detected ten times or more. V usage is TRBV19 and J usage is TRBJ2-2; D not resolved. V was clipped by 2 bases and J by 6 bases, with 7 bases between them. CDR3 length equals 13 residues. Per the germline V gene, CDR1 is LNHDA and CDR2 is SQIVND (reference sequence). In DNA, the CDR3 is TGTGCCAGTAGTATATTCGGGCCCGGGGAGCTGTTTTTT. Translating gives CASSIFGPGELFF.

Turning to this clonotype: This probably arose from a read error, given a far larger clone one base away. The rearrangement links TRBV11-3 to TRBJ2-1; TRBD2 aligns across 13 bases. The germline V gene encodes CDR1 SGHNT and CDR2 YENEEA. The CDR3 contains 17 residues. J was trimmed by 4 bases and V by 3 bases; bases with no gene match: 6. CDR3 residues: CASSFGLAGDLYNEQFF. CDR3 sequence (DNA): TGTGCCAGCAGCTTCGGACTAGCGGGAGATTTATACAATGAGCAGTTCTTC.

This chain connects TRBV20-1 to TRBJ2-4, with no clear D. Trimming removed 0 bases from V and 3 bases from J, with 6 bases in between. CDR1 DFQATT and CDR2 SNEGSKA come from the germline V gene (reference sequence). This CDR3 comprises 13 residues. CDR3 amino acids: CSARDINKNIQYF. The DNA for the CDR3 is TGCAGTGCTAGAGACATCAACAAAAACATTCAGTACTTC.

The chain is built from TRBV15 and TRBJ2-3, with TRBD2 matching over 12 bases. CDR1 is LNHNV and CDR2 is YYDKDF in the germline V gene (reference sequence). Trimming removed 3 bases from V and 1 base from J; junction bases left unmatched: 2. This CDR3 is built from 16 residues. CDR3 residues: CATSSRLAGGTDTQYF. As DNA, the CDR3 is TGTGCCACCAGCAGCCGACTAGCGGGGGGCACAGATACGCAGTATTTT.

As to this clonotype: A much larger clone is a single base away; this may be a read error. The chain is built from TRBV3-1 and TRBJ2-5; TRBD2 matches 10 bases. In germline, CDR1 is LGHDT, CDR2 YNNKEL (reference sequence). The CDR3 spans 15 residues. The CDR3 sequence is CGSSRRTSGQETQYF. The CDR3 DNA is TGTGGCAGCAGCCGCCGGACTAGCGGACAAGAGACCCAGTACTTC.

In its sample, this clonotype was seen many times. CDR3 protein: CASSYGVDRAGQPQHF. CDR3 nucleotides: TGTGCCAGCAGTTACGGGGTGGACAGGGCTGGACAGCCCCAGCATTTT. The chain joins TRBV6-5 to TRBJ1-5; 8 bases match TRBD1. The length of the CDR3 is 16 residues. Germline lookup yields CDR1 MNHEY and CDR2 SVGAGI. The ends lost 2 bases at V and 7 bases at J; junction bases unmatched: 10.

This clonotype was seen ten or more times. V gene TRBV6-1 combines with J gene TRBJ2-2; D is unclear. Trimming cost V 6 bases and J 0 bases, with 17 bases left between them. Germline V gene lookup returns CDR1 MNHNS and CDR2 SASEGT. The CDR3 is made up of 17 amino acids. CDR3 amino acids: CASSDPRRRTNTGELFF. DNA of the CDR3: TGTGCCAGCAGCGATCCAAGACGGCGAACGAACACCGGGGAGCTGTTTTTT.

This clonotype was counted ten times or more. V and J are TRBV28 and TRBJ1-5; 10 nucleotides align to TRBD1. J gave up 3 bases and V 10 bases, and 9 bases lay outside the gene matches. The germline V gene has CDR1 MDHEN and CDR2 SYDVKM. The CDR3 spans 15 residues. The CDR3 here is CATSATGGPNQPQHF. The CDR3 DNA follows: TGTGCCACATCCGCGACAGGGGGCCCCAATCAGCCCCAGCATTTT.

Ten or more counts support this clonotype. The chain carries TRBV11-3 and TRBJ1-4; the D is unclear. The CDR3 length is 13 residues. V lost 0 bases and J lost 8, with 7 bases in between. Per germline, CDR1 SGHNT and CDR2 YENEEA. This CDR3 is CASSLDHLEKLFF. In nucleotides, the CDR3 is TGTGCCAGCAGCTTAGATCACCTGGAAAAACTGTTTTTT.